This passage covers 27 T cell receptor beta chains from one sample sequenced in a study of metastatic and nonmetastatic thyroid tumors. Using MiXCR, TCRdb re-called clones from the PCR reads. The data hold about 25,000 clones, with roughly 20% observed a single time. Thyroid surgery was preceded by no treatment in any patient. The sample comprised adjacent normal tissue. Every receptor here comes from a female donor with papillary thyroid cancer or a benign thyroid nodule (not recorded which). Some clones in this sample may be carry-over from other donors' samples.

This clone was detected only once. This could be a read error, since a much larger clone is one nucleotide away. The CDR3 region is CASSPDRGDYGYTF. CDR3 nucleotides: TGTGCCAGCAGCCCCGACAGAGGGGACTATGGCTACACCTTC. The V gene is TRBV7-2, the J gene TRBJ1-2; perhaps TRBD1 as D (5 bases). Germline loops: CDR1 SGHTA, CDR2 FQGNSA. The V and J ends lost 5 bases and 3 bases respectively, with 13 bases between them. There are 14 residues in the CDR3.

This clone was counted ten times or more. The V call is TRBV19, the J call TRBJ1-2, with a tentative D call TRBD1 (5 bases). CDR3 length equals 13 residues. The V and J ends lost 7 bases and 14 bases respectively, with 23 bases between them. The germline V gene encodes CDR1 LNHDA and CDR2 SQIVND (reference sequence). The CDR3 here is CASTSGRYRGPTF. For the CDR3, the DNA is TGTGCCAGTACTTCCGGGAGGTATCGGGGACCGACCTTC.

This clone was detected ten times or more. The chain carries TRBV4-1 and TRBJ1-5, with 11 bases that match TRBD1. V lost 1 base to trimming and J lost 7 bases; unmatched junction nucleotides: 3. Germline CDR1 is MGHRA and CDR2 is YSYEKL. The CDR3 runs to 15 residues. The CDR3 coding sequence is TGCGCCAGCAGCCAAGGGACAGGGGGCATGCAGCCCCAGCATTTT. Translation gives CASSQGTGGMQPQHF.

This clone was detected a few times. The gene calls are TRBV12-3 or TRBV12-4 and TRBJ2-7; D might be TRBD2 (6 bases). The CDR3 length is 11 residues. V dropped 5 bases and J dropped 5 bases, with 7 bases sitting between them. CDR3 nucleotides: TGTGCCAGCAGTCGGACTAACGAGCAGTACTTC. Protein product: CASSRTNEQYF.

This clone showed up many times. CDR3 sequence (DNA): TGTGCCTGGAGTGTACTTGGCAGGGGCGGTGAAAAACTGTTTTTT. Translating it yields CAWSVLGRGGEKLFF. The chain combines TRBV30 with TRBJ1-4; maybe TRBD1 (6 bases). Germline CDR1 GTSNPN, CDR2 SVGIG (reference sequence). The CDR3 spans 15 residues. V was pared by 0 bases and J by 7 bases, with 15 bases between.

This sequence joins TRBV11-1 and TRBJ1-5; possibly TRBD1 for D (5 bases). CDR1 is SGHAT, CDR2 FQDESV, per germline (reference sequence). The CDR3 length is 17 residues. The V and J ends lost 3 bases and 2 bases respectively, with 17 bases between them. In DNA form, the CDR3 reads TGTGCCAGCAGCTTTGCGCATTCAGGGATGGGCAATCAGCCCCAGCATTTT. It translates to CASSFAHSGMGNQPQHF.

Worth noting for this clone: A junction boundary mismatches the germline segment, possibly from a read error. The chain joins TRBV11-2 to TRBJ2-3; D tentatively fits TRBD1 or TRBD2 (6 bases each). Germline V lookup: CDR1 SGHAT, CDR2 FQNNGV. The CDR3 is 16 residues long. The CDR3 DNA sequence: TGTTCCAGCAGCTGGTCCGGCGGGACAAGGACAGATACGCAGTATTTT. Translating gives CSSSWSGGTRTDTQYF.

This clone is classed as medium-sized. J is TRBJ2-1 and V is TRBV12-3 or TRBV12-4; TRBD2 aligns across 8 bases. CDR3 length: 17 amino acids. Trimming took 3 bases from V and 9 from J; bases not matched to a gene: 16. The CDR3 DNA follows: TGTGCCAGCAGTTTTCAGGCTTTTGAGCGGGAGTCGGTTGAGCAGTTCTTC. It is translated as CASSFQAFERESVEQFF.

This sequence joins TRBV19 and TRBJ1-1, with D possibly being TRBD1 (5 bases). Germline lookup yields CDR1 LNHDA and CDR2 SQIVND (reference sequence). V was cut by 3 bases and J by 4 bases, with 9 bases left in between. The CDR3 length is 13 residues. The CDR3 loop is CASSIGRGTEAFF. CDR3 nucleotides: TGTGCCAGTAGTATTGGGAGGGGCACTGAAGCTTTCTTT.

This clone qualifies as medium-sized. The genes are TRBV2 and TRBJ1-1; D is undetermined. CDR1 and CDR2 from the germline V gene are SNHLY and FYNNEI. The CDR3 contains 15 residues. The germline V and J ends were trimmed by 7 bases and 0 bases, with 15 bases remaining between them. The CDR3 sequence is CASTPPGQMNTEAFF. The CDR3 DNA sequence: TGTGCCAGCACCCCCCCGGGTCAGATGAACACTGAAGCTTTCTTT. Variable domain in full (rest from reference TRBV2 and TRBJ1-1): EPEVTQTPSHQVTQMGQEVILRCVPISNHLYFYWYRQILGQKVEFLVSFYNNEISEKSEIFDDQFSVERPDGSNFTLKIRSTKLEDSAMYFCASTPPGQMNTEAFFGQGTRLTVV.

This clone was observed many times. This rearrangement joins TRBV27 to TRBJ1-5; D is unresolved. V dropped 7 bases and J dropped 0 bases, with 7 bases sitting between them. The CDR3 contains 13 residues. Germline CDR1 MNHEY, CDR2 SMNVEV (reference sequence). Here the CDR3 reads CASKQNSNQPQHF. CDR3 sequence (DNA): TGTGCCAGCAAACAGAATAGCAATCAGCCCCAGCATTTT.

By proportion, this clone is medium-sized. The CDR3 DNA sequence: TGTGCCAGCGGTACCTACGAGCAGTACTTC. It yields the protein CASGTYEQYF. This chain joins TRBV28 and TRBJ2-7, with D hard to call. The germline V and J ends were trimmed by 8 bases and 2 bases, with 4 bases remaining between them. The CDR3 runs 10 residues. Germline V lookup: CDR1 MDHEN, CDR2 SYDVKM.

The chain links TRBV2 to TRBJ2-6; D unresolved. Germline CDR1 is SNHLY and CDR2 is FYNNEI. V lost 6 bases, J lost 1 base, and 4 bases lay in between. CDR3 length: 13 amino acids. This chain's CDR3 is CASRNSGANVLTF. The CDR3 bases are TGTGCCAGCAGGAATTCTGGGGCCAACGTCCTGACTTTC.

This clone has a count of ten or more. The V gene is TRBV7-9, the J gene TRBJ1-1; D is possibly TRBD1 (6 bases). The CDR3 sequence is 15 residues long. Germline V gives CDR1 SEHNR, CDR2 FQNEAQ (reference sequence). V lost 5 bases, J lost 0 bases, and 13 bases lay in between. The CDR3 sequence is CASSHNRDVNTEAFF. In DNA, the CDR3 is TGTGCCAGCAGCCATAACAGGGACGTGAACACTGAAGCTTTCTTT.

This clone was recorded many times. The gene calls are TRBV11-1 and TRBJ2-6; maybe TRBD1 (5 bases). V lost 1 base and J 3 bases, leaving 10 bases between the germline ends. This CDR3 has 16 amino acids. Looked up from germline, CDR1 is SGHAT and CDR2 is FQDESV (reference sequence). CDR3 sequence reads: CASSLVVGLGANVLTF. The CDR3 DNA follows: TGTGCCAGCAGCTTAGTTGTGGGGCTTGGGGCCAACGTCCTGACTTTC.

By sample fraction, this clone is medium-sized. The chain is built from TRBV5-1 and TRBJ2-7, with a tentative D call TRBD1 (6 bases). CDR1 is SGHRS, CDR2 YFSETQ, per germline. The CDR3 consists of 15 residues. With 4 bases removed from V and 1 base from J, the gap between germline ends came to 15 bases. The CDR3 region has the DNA TGCGCCAGCAGCCGAGACAGGTCCGGGTCCTACGAGCAGTACTTC. It translates to CASSRDRSGSYEQYF.

This clone was recorded at least ten times. Other DNA sequences in the sample encode the same CDR3. The rearrangement joins TRBV5-4 to TRBJ1-6, with D uncertain. CDR1 and CDR2 from the germline V gene are SGHNT and YYREEE (reference sequence). The CDR3 totals 13 residues. The germline V and J ends were trimmed by 6 bases and 5 bases, with 9 bases remaining between them. CDR3 amino acids: CASTAGNNSPLHF. CDR3 bases: TGTGCCAGCACGGCCGGTAATAATTCACCCCTCCACTTT.

V usage is TRBV10-1 and J usage is TRBJ2-2; D is uncertain. The germline V and J ends were trimmed by 6 bases and 10 bases, with 15 bases remaining between them. The V gene's germline CDR1 is WNHNN and CDR2 SYGVQD (reference sequence). The CDR3 is 13 amino acids. The CDR3 loop is CASREIGPVELFF. Written as DNA, the CDR3 is TGCGCCAGCAGAGAGATCGGGCCCGTGGAGCTGTTTTTT.

This clone appeared many times. The V and J genes are TRBV11-1 and TRBJ1-3; perhaps TRBD1 as D (6 bases). The V and J ends lost 8 bases and 8 bases respectively, with 13 bases between them. There are 12 residues in the CDR3. Looked up from germline, CDR1 is SGHAT and CDR2 is FQDESV (reference sequence). In nucleotides, the CDR3 is TGTGCCAGCCAGCACAGGGAGGACACCATATATTTT. This codes for CASQHREDTIYF.

This clone was seen many times. The chain carries TRBV25-1 and TRBJ1-2; TRBD1 might be the D (5 bases). The V and J ends lost 5 bases and 3 bases respectively, with 25 bases between them. Looked up from germline, CDR1 is MGHDK and CDR2 is SYGVNS. The CDR3 runs 18 residues. The CDR3 DNA reads TGTGCCAGCAGTCCCCCGGGACCCCTCTTAAACCTGGACTATGGCTACACCTTC. This codes for CASSPPGPLLNLDYGYTF.

This clone was found many times. The V gene is TRBV19, the J gene TRBJ2-1, with 7 bases identical to TRBD1. Germline V gene sequence: CDR1 LNHDA, CDR2 SQIVND (reference sequence). The CDR3 is 14 amino acids. After removal of 7 bases from V and 8 bases from J, the junction contained 11 bases not matched to a gene. Written as DNA, the CDR3 is TGTGCCAGTAACCCTCAAGGGACAGCCGATGAGCAGTTCTTC. Its protein product is CASNPQGTADEQFF.

The chain combines TRBV5-1 with TRBJ2-7, with D possibly matching TRBD2 (5 bases). Germline-derived CDR1 and CDR2 are SGHRS and YFSETQ. The CDR3 contains 18 residues. With 2 bases removed from V and 0 bases from J, the gap between germline ends came to 21 bases. The CDR3 loop reads CASSLRTPAAADSYEQYF. In DNA form, the CDR3 reads TGCGCCAGCAGCTTACGAACGCCAGCGGCAGCCGACTCCTACGAGCAGTACTTC. Variable domain in full (rest from reference TRBV5-1 and TRBJ2-7): KAGVTQTPRYLIKTRGQQVTLSCSPISGHRSVSWYQQTPGQGLQFLFEYFSETQRNKGNFPGRFSGRQFSNSRSEMNVSTLELGDSALYLCASSLRTPAAADSYEQYFGPGTRLTVT.

This clone has a count of ten or more. The CDR3, as DNA: TGTGCCAGCAGCTTAGCGGGAGGGCTAGGAGATACGCAGTATTTT. Protein: CASSLAGGLGDTQYF. V and J are TRBV7-3 and TRBJ2-3, with TRBD2 matching over 9 bases. Germline V gives CDR1 SGHTA, CDR2 FQGTGA. V gave up 2 bases and J gave up 5 bases; unmatched junction bases: 5. CDR3 length: 15 residues. The variable domain in full, completed from reference TRBV7-3 and TRBJ2-3, reads GAGVSQTPSNKVTEKGKYVELRCDPISGHTALYWYRQSLGQGPEFLIYFQGTGAADDSGLPNDRFFAVRPEGSVSTLKIQRTERGDSAVYLCASSLAGGLGDTQYFGPGTRLTVL.

This clone was observed at least ten times. The rearrangement joins TRBV27 to TRBJ1-4; D is unresolved. The CDR3 is 15 residues long. Per the germline V gene, CDR1 is MNHEY and CDR2 is SMNVEV (reference sequence). Deletions cut 2 bases from V and 8 bases from J, with 15 bases between. The CDR3 coding sequence is TGTGCCAGCAGTTTAGGTAGCAGAGCTGGGGAAAAACTGTTTTTT. This sequence encodes CASSLGSRAGEKLFF.

This clone was seen many times. The V gene is TRBV20-1, the J gene TRBJ1-1; D remains ambiguous. The CDR3 covers 11 residues. Germline V gives CDR1 DFQATT, CDR2 SNEGSKA (reference sequence). V lost 7 bases and J lost 1, with 7 bases in between. The CDR3 region has the DNA TGCAGTGGAGTCCCGAACACTGAAGCTTTCTTT. Its translation: CSGVPNTEAFF.

In this sample, this clone turned up many times. This CDR3 reads CSARLLAGRGLYEQYF. CDR3 nucleotides: TGCAGTGCTAGGTTGTTAGCGGGGAGAGGGCTCTACGAGCAGTACTTC. This chain links TRBV20-1 with TRBJ2-7; 8 bases align to TRBD2. Trimming cost V 3 bases and J 3 bases; bases outside gene matches: 13. There are 16 residues in the CDR3. Germline V lookup: CDR1 DFQATT, CDR2 SNEGSKA (reference sequence).

This clone was counted at least ten times. CDR3 amino acids: CASSLTSQRSYEQYF. CDR3 DNA: TGTGCCAGCAGCCTGACTAGCCAGCGCTCCTACGAGCAGTACTTC. The chain joins TRBV7-2 to TRBJ2-7; 7 bases agree with TRBD2. Per the germline V gene, CDR1 is SGHTA and CDR2 is FQGNSA. The CDR3 covers 15 residues. The V and J ends lost 5 bases and 0 bases, in that order; junction bases with no gene match: 7.